The rows below give T cell receptor beta chains drawn from one sample of a study of regulatory T cells in long-lasting Graves disease. TCRdb fed the multiplex PCR reads into MiXCR, producing one record per CDR3 protein. The sample gives around 400,000 distinct CDR3 sequences, roughly 24% of which show up once; 28% is in the top ten. This specimen consisted of peripheral blood mononuclear cells (PBMCs), obtained when the disease was refractory, from a patient treated with antithyroid drugs. Every receptor here comes from a woman in her thirties or forties with Graves disease. Each CDR3 is given with its conserved first and last residue. The order of the fields is CDR3 length, V gene, CDR3 protein.

12	TRBV29-1	CSVLWDTGELFF
18	TRBV10-3	CAISESNREVIGNQPQHF
17	TRBV2	CASSEAGAGEDQETQYF
14	TRBV29-1	CSALKQGGFETQYF
18	TRBV2	CASRQTGTSGRELNIQYF
15	TRBV27	CASKAQGGLTYEQYF
14	TRBV9	CASSASQGEDEQYF
11	TRBV10-3	CAIREVGTQYF
15	TRBV7-2	CASSLGNRALETQYF
15	TRBV27	CASTPSGRSDYEQYF
15	TRBV7-2	CASSTSAVSSYEQYF
16	TRBV7-3	CASSLNGGNSYNEQFF
17	TRBV5-1	CASSSSLDRALNTEAFF
15	TRBV6-1	CASRTRDTPQETQYF
14	TRBV18	CASSPLLELGELFF
17	TRBV2	CASSEALGLGSSYEQYF
14	TRBV27	CASSLSSLNEKLFF
12	TRBV20-1	CSATLRGTEAFF
16	TRBV5-1	CASSLVRGPFNNEQFF
13	TRBV20-1	CSARANNDQPQHF
12	TRBV20-1	CSACEYSYEQYF
13	TRBV6-1	CASRTTVNYGYTF
14	TRBV29-1	CSVTGTGTHQTQYF